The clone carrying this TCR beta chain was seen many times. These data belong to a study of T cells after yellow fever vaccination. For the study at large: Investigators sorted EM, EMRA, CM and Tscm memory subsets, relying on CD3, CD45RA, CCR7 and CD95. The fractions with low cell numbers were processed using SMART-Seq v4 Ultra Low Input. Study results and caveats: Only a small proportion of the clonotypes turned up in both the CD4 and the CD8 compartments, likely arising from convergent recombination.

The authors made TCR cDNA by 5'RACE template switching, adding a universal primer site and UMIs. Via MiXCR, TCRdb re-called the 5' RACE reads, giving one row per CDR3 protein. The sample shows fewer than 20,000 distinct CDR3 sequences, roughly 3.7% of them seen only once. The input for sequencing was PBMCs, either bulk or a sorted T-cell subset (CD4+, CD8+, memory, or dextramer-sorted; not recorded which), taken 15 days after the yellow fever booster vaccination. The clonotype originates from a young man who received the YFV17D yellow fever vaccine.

CDR3 in DNA: TGCGCCAGCAGTGAGGGGCGCCCAGATACGCAGTATTTT. Its protein product is CASSEGRPDTQYF. The rearrangement joins TRBV5-1 to TRBJ2-3; D could derive from TRBD1 or TRBD2 (5 bases each). The CDR3 is made up of 13 amino acids. CDR1 SGHRS and CDR2 YFSETQ come from the germline V gene. The V end was cut by 5 bases, the J end by 4 bases, with 11 bases between.